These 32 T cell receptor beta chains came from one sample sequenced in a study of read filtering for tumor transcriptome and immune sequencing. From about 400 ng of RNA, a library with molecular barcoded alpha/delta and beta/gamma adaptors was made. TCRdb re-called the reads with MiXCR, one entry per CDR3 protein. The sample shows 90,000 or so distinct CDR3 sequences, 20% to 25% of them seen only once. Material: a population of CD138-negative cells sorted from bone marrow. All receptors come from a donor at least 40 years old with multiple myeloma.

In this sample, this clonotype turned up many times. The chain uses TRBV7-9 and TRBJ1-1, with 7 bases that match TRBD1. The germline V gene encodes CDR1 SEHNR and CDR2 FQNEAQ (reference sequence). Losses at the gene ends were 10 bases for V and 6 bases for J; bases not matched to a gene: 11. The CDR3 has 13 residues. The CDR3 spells CATERQGSAEAFF. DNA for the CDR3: TGTGCCACTGAAAGACAGGGTTCAGCTGAAGCTTTCTTT. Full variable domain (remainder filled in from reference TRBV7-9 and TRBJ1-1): DTGVSQNPRHKITKRGQNVTFRCDPISEHNRLYWYRQTLGQGPEFLTYFQNEAQLEKSRLLSDRFSAERPKGSFSTLEIQRTEQGDSAMYLCATERQGSAEAFFGQGTRLTVV.

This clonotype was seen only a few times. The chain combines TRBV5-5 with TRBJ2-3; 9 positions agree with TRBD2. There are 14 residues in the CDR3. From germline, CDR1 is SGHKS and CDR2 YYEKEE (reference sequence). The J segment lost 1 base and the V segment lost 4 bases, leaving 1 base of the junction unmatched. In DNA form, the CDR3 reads TGTGCCAGCAGCCTAGCGGGGCGCACAGATACGCAGTATTTT. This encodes CASSLAGRTDTQYF.

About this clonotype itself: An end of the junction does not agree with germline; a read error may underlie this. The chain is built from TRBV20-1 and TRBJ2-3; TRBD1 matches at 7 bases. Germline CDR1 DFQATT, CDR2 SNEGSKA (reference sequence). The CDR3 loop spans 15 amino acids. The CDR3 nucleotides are TGCAGTGCTAGGTTTCCAGGGGGAAGCATAGATACGCAGTATTTT. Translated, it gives CSARFPGGSIDTQYF.

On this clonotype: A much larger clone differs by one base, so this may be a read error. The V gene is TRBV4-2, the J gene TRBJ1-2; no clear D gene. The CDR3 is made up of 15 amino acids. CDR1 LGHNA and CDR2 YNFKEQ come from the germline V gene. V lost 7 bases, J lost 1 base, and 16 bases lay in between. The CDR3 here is CASTPSLVINYGYTF. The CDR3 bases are TGTGCCAGCACCCCAAGTTTGGTGATTAACTATGGCTACACCTTC.

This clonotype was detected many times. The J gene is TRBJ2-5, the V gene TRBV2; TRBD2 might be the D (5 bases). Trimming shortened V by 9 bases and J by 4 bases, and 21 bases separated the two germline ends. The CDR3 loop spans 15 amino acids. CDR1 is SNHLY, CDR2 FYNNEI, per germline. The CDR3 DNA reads TGTGCCAGGGGGTCTTACGGGGAGAACCGAGAGACCCAGTACTTC. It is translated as CARGSYGENRETQYF. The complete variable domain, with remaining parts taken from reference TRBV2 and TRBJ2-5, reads EPEVTQTPSHQVTQMGQEVILRCVPISNHLYFYWYRQILGQKVEFLVSFYNNEISEKSEIFDDQFSVERPDGSNFTLKIRSTKLEDSAMYFCARGSYGENRETQYFGPGTRLLVL.

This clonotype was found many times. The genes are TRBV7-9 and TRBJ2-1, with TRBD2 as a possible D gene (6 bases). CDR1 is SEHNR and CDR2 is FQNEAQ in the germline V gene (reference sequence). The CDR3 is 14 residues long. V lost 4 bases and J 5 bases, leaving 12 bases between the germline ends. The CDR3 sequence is CASSWGGVNNEQFF. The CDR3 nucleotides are TGTGCCAGCAGCTGGGGCGGGGTCAACAATGAGCAGTTCTTC.

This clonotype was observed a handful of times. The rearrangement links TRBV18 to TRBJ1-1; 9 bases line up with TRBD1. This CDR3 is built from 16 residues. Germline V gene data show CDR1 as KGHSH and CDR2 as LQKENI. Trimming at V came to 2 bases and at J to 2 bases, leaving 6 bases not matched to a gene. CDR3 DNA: TGTGCCAGCTCACCAATACAGGGGGCGGGTAACACTGAAGCTTTCTTT. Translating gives CASSPIQGAGNTEAFF.

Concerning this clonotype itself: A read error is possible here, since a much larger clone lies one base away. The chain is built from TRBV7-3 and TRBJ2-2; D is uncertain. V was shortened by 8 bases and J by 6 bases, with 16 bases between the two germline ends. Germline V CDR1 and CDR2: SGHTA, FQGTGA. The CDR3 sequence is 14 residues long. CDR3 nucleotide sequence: TGTGCCAGCGGCTCTCCGACTCTAGCCGGGGAGCTGTTTTTT. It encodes CASGSPTLAGELFF.

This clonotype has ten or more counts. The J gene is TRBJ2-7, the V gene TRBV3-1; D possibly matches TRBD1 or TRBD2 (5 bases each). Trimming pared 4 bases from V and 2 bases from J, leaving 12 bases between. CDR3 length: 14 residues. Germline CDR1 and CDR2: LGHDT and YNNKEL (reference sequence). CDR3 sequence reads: CASSPRRGPYEQYF. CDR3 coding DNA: TGTGCCAGCAGCCCCCGACGGGGCCCCTACGAGCAGTACTTC.

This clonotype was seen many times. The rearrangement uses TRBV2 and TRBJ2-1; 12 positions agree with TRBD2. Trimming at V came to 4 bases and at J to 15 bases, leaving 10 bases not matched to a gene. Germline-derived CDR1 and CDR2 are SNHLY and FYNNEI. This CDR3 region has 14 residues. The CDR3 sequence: CASSAKSLAGGMFF. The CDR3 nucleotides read TGTGCCAGCAGTGCGAAGTCCCTAGCGGGGGGGATGTTCTTC.

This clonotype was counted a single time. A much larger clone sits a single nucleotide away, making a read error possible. The CDR3 DNA is TGTGCCAGCTCAGCATGGACAGGGGCGAGCGAGCCGTACTTC. Amino acid sequence: CASSAWTGASEPYF. The chain uses TRBV18 and TRBJ2-7, with 9 bases aligning to TRBD1. Germline V gene lookup returns CDR1 KGHSH and CDR2 LQKENI. The CDR3 runs to 14 residues.

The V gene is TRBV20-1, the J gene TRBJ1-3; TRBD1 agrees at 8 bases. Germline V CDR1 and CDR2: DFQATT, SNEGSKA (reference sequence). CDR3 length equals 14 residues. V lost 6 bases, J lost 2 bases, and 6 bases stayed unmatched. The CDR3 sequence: CSAADRAAGNTIYF. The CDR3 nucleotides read TGCAGTGCAGCGGACAGGGCGGCTGGAAACACCATATATTTT.

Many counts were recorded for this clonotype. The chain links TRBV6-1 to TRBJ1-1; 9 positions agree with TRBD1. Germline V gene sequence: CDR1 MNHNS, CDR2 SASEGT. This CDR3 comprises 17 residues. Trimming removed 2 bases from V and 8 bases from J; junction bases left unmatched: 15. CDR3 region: CASSEYFPGQGIVEAFF. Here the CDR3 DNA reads TGTGCCAGCAGTGAATATTTCCCCGGACAGGGGATCGTAGAAGCTTTCTTT.

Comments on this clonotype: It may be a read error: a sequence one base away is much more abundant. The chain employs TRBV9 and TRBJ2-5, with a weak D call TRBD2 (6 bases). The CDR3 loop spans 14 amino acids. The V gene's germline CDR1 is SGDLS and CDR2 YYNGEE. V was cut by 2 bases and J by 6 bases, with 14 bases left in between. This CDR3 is CASSVGTAQKTQYF. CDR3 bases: TGTGCCAGCAGCGTCGGGACTGCTCAAAAGACCCAGTACTTC.

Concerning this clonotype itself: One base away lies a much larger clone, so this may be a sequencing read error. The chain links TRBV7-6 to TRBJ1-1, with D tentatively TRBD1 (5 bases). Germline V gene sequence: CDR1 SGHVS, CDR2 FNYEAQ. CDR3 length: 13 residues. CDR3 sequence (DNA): TGTGCCAGCAGCTTCAACAGGAACACTGCAGCTTTCTTT. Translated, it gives CASSFNRNTAAFF.

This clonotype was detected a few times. CDR3 nucleotides: TGTGCCAGCAGCCCCCGCAGGTCCACTGAAGCTTTCTTT. Protein: CASSPRRSTEAFF. The chain is built from TRBV7-9 and TRBJ1-1, with D unclear. Trimming cost V 5 bases and J 4 bases, with 11 bases left between them. Germline CDR1 SEHNR, CDR2 FQNEAQ (reference sequence). The CDR3 spans 13 residues.

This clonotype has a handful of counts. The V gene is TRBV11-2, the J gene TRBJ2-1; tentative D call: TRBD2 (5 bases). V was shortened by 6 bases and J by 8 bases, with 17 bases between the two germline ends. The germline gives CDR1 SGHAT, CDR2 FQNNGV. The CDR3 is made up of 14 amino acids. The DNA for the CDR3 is TGTGCCAGCAGTGAAGGCTCGGGGTTCTATGAGCAGTTCTTC. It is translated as CASSEGSGFYEQFF.

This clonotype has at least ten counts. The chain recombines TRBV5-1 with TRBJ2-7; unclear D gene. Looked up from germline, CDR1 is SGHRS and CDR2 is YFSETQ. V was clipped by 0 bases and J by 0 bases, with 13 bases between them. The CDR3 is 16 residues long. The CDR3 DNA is TGCGCCAGCAGCTTGGAGGATCCACGGTTCTCCTACGAGCAGTACTTC. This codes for CASSLEDPRFSYEQYF.

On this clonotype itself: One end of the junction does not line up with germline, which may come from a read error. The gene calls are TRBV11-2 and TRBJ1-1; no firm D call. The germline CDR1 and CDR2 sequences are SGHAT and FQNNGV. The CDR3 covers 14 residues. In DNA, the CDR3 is TGTGCCGGCAGCAAACGTGTGCAAGGGACTGAAGCTTTCTTT. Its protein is CAGSKRVQGTEAFF.

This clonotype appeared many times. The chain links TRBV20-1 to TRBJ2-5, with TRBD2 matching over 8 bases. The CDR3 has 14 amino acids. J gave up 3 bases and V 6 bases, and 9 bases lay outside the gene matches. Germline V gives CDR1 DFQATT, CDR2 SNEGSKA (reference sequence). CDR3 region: CSAEAGGPEETQYF. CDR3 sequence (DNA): TGCAGTGCGGAGGCGGGGGGCCCGGAAGAGACCCAGTACTTC.

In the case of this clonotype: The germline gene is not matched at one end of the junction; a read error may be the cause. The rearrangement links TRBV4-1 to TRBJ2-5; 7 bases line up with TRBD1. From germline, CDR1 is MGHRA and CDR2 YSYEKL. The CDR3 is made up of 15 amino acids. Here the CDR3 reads CASSQVPGTEETLYF. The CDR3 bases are TGCGCCAGCAGCCAAGTTCCCGGGACAGAAGAGACCCTGTACTTC.

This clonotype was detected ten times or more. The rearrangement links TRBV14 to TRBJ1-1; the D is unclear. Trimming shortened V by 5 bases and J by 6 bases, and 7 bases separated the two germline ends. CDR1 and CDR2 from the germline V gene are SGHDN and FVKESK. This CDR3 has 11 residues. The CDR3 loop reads CASSAGPEAFF. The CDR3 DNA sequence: TGTGCCAGCAGCGCGGGCCCTGAAGCTTTCTTT.

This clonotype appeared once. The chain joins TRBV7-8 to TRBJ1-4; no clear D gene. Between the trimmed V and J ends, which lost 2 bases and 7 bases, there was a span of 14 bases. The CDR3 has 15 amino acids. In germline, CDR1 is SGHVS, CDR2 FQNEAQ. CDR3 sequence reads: CASSLKGMVAEKLFF. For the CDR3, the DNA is TGTGCCAGCAGCTTAAAAGGGATGGTGGCTGAAAAACTGTTTTTT.

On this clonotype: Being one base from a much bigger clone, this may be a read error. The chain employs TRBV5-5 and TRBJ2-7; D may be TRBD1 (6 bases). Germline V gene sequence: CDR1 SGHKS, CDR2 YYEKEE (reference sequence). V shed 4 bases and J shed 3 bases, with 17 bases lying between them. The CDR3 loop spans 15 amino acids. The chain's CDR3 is CASSETRDTYYEQYF. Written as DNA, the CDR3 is TGTGCCAGCAGCGAGACCCGGGACACCTACTACGAGCAGTACTTC.

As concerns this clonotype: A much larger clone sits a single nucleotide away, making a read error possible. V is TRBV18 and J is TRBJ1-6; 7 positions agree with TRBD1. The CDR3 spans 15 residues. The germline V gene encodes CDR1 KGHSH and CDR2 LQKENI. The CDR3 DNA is TGTGCCAGCTCACTATCGACAGGGATCAATTCACCCCTCCGCTTT. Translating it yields CASSLSTGINSPLRF. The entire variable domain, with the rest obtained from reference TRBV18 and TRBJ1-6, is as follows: NAGVMQNPRHLVRRRGQEARLRCSPMKGHSHVYWYRQLPEEGLKFMVYLQKENIIDESGMPKERFSAEFPKEGPSILRIQQVVRGDSAAYFCASSLSTGINSPLRFGNGTRLTVT.

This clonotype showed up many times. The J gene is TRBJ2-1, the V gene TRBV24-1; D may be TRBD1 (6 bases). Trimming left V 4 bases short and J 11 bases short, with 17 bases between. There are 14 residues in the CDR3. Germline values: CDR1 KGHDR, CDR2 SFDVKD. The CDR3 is CATSDTPSTGQQFF. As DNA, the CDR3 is TGTGCCACCAGTGACACTCCGTCAACAGGGCAGCAGTTCTTC.

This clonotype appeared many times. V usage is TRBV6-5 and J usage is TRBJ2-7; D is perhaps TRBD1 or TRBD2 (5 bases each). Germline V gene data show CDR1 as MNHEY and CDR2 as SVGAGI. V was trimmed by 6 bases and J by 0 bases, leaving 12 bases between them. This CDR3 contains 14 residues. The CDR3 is CASSMGPLSYEQYF. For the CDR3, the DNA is TGTGCCAGCAGCATGGGACCGCTCTCCTACGAGCAGTACTTC.

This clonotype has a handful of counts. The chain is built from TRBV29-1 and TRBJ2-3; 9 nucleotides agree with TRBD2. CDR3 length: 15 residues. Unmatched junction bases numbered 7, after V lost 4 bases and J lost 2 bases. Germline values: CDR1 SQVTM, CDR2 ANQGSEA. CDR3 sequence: CSVVPAGGPTDTQYF. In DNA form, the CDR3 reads TGCAGCGTTGTTCCAGCGGGGGGACCCACAGATACGCAGTATTTT.

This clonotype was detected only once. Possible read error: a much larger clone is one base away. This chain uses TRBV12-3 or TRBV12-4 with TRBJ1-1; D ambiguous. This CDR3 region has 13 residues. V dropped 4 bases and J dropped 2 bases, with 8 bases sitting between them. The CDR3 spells CASSSEFNTEAFF. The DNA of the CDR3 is TGTGCCAGCAGTTCTGAATTTAACACTGAAGCTTTCTTT.

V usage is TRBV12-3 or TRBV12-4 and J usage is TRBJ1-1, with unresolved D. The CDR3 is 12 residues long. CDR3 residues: CASALSGTEAFF. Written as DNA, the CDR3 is TGTGCTAGTGCCTTGAGCGGGACTGAAGCTTTCTTT.

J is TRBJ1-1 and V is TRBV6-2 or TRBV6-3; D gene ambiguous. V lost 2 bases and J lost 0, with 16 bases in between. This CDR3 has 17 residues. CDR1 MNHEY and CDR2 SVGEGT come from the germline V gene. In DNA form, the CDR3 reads TGTGCCAGCAGTTACGTTAATAGTTGGAGACTGAACACTGAAGCTTTCTTT. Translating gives CASSYVNSWRLNTEAFF.

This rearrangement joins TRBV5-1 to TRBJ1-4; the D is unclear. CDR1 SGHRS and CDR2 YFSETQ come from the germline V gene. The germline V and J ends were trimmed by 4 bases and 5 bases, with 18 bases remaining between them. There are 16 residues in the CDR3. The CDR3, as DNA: TGCGCCAGCAGCCAAGGTCCGGGGTGTTTCAATGAAAAACTGTTTTTT. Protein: CASSQGPGCFNEKLFF.